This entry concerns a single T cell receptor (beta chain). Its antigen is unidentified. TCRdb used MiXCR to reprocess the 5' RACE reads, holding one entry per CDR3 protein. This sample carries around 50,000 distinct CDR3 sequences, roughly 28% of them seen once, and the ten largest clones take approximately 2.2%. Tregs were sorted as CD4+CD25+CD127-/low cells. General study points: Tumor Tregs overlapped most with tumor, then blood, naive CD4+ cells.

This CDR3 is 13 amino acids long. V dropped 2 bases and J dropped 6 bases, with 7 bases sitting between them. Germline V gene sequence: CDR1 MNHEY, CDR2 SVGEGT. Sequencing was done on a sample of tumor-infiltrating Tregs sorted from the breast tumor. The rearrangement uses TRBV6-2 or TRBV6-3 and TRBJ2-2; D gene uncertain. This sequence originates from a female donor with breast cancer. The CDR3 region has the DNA TGTGCCAGCAGTTACGGCCGGTCCGGGGAGCTGTTTTTT. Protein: CASSYGRSGELFF.